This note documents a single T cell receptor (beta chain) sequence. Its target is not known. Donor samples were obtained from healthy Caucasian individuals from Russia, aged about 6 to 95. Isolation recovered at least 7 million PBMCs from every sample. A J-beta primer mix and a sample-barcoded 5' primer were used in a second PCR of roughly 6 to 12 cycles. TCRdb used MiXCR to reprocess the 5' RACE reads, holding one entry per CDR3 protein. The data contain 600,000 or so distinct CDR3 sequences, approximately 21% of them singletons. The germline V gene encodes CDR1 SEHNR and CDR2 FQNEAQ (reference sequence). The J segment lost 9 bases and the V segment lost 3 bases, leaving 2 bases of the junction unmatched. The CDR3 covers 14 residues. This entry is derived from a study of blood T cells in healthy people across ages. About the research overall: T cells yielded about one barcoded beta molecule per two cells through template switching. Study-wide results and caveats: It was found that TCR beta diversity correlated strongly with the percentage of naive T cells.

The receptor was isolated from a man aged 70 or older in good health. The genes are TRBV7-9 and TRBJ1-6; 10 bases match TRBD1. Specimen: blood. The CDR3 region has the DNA TGTGCCAGCAGCTTGACAGGGGGCTTTTCACCCCTCCACTTT. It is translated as CASSLTGGFSPLHF.